This T cell receptor beta chain was retrieved from a study of T cell responses to AZD1222 COVID-19 vaccine. Study-wide results and caveats: Baseline serostatus was positive in only six AZD1222 recipients. Spike regions recognized by vaccine-associated CD4 TCRs spanned the protein, led by 160-218 and 743-854.

On this clone itself: Antigen unknown.

Profiled with immunoSEQ multiplex PCR; TCRdb holds only in-frame clones, not every one. The sample consists of 130,000 to 150,000 clones, more than 75% of them appearing once. Sequencing was performed on peripheral blood, taken on day 0 of MenACWY control vaccination. The receptor comes from an adult in good health.

The CDR3 loop is CASSLVSPYQDTEAFF. CDR3 in DNA: TGTGCCAGCAGCTTAGTATCCCCTTACCAGGACACTGAAGCTTTCTTT. The V call is TRBV11-2, the J call TRBJ1-1, with D hard to call. Trimming cost V 1 base and J 3 bases, with 15 bases left between them. The CDR3 is made up of 16 amino acids. Germline CDR1 reads SGHAT; CDR2 reads FQNNGV.